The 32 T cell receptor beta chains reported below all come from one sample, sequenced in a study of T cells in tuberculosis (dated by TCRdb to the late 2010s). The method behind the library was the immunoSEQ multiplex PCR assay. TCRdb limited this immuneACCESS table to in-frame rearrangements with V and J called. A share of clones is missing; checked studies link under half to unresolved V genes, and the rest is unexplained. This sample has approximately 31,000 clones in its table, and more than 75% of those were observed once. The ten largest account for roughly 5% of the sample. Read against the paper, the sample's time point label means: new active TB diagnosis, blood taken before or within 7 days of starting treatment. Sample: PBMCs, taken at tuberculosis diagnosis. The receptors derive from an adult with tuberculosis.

The CDR3 loop is CASSHLGLAGGHGYEQYF. The CDR3 DNA follows: TGTGCCAGCAGCCACCTTGGACTAGCGGGAGGGCACGGCTACGAGCAGTACTTC. The genes are TRBV14 and TRBJ2-7; 15 nucleotides agree with TRBD2. The CDR3 extends over 18 amino acids. V dropped 3 bases and J dropped 3; count of bases not matched to a gene: 9. Germline V gene sequence: CDR1 SGHDN, CDR2 FVKESK.

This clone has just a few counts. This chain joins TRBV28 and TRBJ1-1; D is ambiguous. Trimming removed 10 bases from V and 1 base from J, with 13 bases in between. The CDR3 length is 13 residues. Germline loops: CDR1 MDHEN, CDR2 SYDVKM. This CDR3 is CATRPTRNTEAFF. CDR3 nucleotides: TGTGCCACTCGTCCCACTCGGAACACTGAAGCTTTCTTT.

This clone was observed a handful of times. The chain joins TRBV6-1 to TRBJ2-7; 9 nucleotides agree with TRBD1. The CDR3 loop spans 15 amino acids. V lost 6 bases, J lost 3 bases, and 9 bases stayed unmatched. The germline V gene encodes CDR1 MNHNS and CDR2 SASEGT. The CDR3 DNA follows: TGTGCCAGCAGGGAACAGGGGGCGCGGGGCTACGAGCAGTACTTC. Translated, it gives CASREQGARGYEQYF.

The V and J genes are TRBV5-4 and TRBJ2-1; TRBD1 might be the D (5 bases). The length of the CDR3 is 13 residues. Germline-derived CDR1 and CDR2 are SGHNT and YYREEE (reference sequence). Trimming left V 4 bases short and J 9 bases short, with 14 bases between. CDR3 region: CASSVRGKSEQFF. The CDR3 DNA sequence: TGTGCCAGCAGCGTTAGGGGAAAAAGTGAGCAGTTCTTC. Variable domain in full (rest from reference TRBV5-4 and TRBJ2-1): ETGVTQSPTHLIKTRGQQVTLRCSSQSGHNTVSWYQQALGQGPQFIFQYYREEENGRGNFPPRFSGLQFPNYSSELNVNALELDDSALYLCASSVRGKSEQFFGPGTRLTVL.

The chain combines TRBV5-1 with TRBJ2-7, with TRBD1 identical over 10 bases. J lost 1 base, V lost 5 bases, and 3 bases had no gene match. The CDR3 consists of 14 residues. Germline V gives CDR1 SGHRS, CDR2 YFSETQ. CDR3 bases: TGCGCCAGCAGGTGGGGACAGGGGTCCTACGAGCAGTACTTC. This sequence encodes CASRWGQGSYEQYF.

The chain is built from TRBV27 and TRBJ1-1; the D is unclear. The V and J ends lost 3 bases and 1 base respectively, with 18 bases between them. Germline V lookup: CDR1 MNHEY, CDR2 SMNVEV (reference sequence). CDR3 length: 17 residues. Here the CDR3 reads CASSFTGRGRGNTEAFF. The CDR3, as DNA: TGTGCCAGCAGTTTTACGGGTCGCGGTCGAGGGAACACTGAAGCTTTCTTT.

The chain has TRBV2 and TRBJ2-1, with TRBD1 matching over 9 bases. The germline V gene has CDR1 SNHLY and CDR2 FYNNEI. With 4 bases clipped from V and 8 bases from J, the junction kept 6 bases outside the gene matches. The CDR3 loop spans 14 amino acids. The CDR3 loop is CASSGGTGYYEQFF. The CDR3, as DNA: TGTGCCAGCAGTGGAGGGACAGGGTATTATGAGCAGTTCTTC.

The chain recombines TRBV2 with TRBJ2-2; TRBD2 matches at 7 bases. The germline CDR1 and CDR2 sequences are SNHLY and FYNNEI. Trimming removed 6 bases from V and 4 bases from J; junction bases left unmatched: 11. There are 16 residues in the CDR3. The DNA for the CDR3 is TGTGCCAGCAGCGAGTCTAGCGGAACTTCCACCGGGGAGCTGTTTTTT. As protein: CASSESSGTSTGELFF.

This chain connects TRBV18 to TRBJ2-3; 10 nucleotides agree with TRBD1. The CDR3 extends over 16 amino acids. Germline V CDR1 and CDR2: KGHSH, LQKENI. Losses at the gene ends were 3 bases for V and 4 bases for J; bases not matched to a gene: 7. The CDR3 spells CASSPPGQGIADTQYF. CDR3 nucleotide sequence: TGTGCCAGCTCACCGCCGGGACAGGGGATCGCAGATACGCAGTATTTT.

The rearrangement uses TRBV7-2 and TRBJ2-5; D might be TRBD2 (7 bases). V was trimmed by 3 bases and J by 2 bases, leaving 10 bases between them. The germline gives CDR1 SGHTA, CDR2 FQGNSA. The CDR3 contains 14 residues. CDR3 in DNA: TGTGCCAGCAGCTTGGGAGGGACACAAGAGACCCAGTACTTC. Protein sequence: CASSLGGTQETQYF.

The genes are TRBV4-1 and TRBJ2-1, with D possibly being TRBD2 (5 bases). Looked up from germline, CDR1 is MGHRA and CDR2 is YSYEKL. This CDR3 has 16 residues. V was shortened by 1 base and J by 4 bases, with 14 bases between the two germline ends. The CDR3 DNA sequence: TGCGCCAGCAGCCAAGTGACTAACCAGCCTTACAATGAGCAGTTCTTC. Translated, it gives CASSQVTNQPYNEQFF.

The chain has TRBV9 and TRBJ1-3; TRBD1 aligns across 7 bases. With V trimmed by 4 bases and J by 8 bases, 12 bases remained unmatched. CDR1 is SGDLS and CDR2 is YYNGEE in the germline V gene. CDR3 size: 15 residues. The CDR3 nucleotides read TGTGCCAGCAGCACAAATCCAGGGGGTTCAGACACCATATATTTT. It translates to CASSTNPGGSDTIYF.

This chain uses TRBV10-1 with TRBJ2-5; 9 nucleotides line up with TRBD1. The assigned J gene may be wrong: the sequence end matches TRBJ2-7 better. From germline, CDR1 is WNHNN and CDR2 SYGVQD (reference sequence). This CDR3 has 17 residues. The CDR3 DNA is TGCGCCAGCCCACCCCTACAGGGGGCCGCAAGGGTGCACGAGCAGTACTTC. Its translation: CASPPLQGAARVHEQYF.

Here the CDR3 reads CASSQSGVREKLFF. The DNA for the CDR3 is TGCGCCAGCAGCCAGTCAGGGGTTAGGGAAAAACTGTTTTTT. V and J are TRBV4-1 and TRBJ1-4; D possibly corresponds to TRBD1 (6 bases). The CDR3 consists of 14 residues. Trimming removed 3 bases at V and 8 bases at J, with 13 bases between. CDR1 is MGHRA, CDR2 YSYEKL, per germline.

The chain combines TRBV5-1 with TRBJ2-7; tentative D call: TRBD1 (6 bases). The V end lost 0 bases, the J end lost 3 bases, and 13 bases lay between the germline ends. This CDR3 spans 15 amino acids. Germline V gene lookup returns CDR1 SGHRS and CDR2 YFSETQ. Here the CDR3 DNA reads TGCGCCAGCAGCTTGGCCAAGGACAGCCGCTACGAGCAGTACTTC. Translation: CASSLAKDSRYEQYF. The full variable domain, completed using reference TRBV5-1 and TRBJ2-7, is KAGVTQTPRYLIKTRGQQVTLSCSPISGHRSVSWYQQTPGQGLQFLFEYFSETQRNKGNFPGRFSGRQFSNSRSEMNVSTLELGDSALYLCASSLAKDSRYEQYFGPGTRLTVT.

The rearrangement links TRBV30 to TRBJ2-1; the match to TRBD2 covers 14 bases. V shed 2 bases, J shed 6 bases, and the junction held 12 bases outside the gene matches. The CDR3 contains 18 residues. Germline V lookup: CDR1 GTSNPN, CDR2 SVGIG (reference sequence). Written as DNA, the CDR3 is TGTGCCTGGAGTCCTCGACTAGGGACTAGCGGGAGCGGCAATGAGCAGTTCTTC. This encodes CAWSPRLGTSGSGNEQFF. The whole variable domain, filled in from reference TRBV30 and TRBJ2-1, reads SQTIHQWPATLVQPVGSPLSLECTVEGTSNPNLYWYRQAAGRGLQLLFYSVGIGQISSEVPQNLSASRPQDRQFILSSKKLLLSDSGFYLCAWSPRLGTSGSGNEQFFGPGTRLTVL.

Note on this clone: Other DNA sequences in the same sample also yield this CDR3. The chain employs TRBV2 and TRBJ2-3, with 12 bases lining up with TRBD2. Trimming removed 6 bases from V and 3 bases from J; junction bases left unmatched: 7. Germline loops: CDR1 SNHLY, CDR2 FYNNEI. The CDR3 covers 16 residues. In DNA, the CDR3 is TGTGCCAGCAGCGGTGGACTAGCGGGGATAACAGATACGCAGTATTTT. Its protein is CASSGGLAGITDTQYF.

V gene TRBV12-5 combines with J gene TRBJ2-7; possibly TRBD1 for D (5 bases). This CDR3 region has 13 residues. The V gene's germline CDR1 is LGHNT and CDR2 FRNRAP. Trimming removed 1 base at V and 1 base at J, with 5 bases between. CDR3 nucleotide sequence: TGTGCTAGTGGTTTGGGACAGTCCTACGAGCAGTACTTC. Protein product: CASGLGQSYEQYF.

In DNA, the CDR3 is TGTGCCAGAAGCATAGGACTAGATGGTCCCATCGAGCAGTACTTC. Protein product: CARSIGLDGPIEQYF. The V and J genes are TRBV5-3 and TRBJ2-7; TRBD2 aligns across 7 bases. TRBV5-3 counts as an open reading frame of uncertain function. This CDR3 has 15 residues. V gave up 4 bases and J gave up 6 bases; unmatched junction bases: 13.

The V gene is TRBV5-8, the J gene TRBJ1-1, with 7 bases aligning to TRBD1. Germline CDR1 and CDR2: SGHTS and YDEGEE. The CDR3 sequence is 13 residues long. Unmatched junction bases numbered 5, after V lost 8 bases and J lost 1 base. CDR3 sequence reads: CASWRTGNTEAFF. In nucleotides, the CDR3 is TGTGCCAGTTGGAGGACAGGGAACACTGAAGCTTTCTTT.

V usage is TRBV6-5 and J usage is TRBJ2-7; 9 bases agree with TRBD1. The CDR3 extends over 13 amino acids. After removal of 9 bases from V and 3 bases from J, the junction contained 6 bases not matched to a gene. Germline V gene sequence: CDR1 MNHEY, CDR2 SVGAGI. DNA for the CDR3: TGTGCCAGGGGGACAGGGAAATACTACGAGCAGTACTTC. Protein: CARGTGKYYEQYF.

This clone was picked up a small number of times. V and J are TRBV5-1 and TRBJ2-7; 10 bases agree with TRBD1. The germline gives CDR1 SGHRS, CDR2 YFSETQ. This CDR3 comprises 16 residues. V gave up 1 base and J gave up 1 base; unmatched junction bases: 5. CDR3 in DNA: TGCGCCAGCAGCTTGACGGGACAGGGGCCATCCTACGAGCAGTACTTC. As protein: CASSLTGQGPSYEQYF.

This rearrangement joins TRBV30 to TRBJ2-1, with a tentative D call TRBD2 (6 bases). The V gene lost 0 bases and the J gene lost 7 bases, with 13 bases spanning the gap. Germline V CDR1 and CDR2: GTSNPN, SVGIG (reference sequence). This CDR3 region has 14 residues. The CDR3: CAWSVSHGGNEQFF. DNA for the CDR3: TGTGCCTGGAGTGTTAGCCATGGGGGGAATGAGCAGTTCTTC.

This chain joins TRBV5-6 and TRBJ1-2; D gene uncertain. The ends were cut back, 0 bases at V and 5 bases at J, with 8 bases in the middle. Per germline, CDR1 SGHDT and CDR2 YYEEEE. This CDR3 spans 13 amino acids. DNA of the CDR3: TGTGCCAGCAGCTTGGTACTTAGATATGGCTACACCTTC. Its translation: CASSLVLRYGYTF.

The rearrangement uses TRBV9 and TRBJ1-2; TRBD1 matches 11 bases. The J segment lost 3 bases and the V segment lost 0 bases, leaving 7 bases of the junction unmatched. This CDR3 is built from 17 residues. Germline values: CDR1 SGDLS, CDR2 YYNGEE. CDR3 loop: CASSVGLGGQGDYGYTF. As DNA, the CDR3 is TGTGCCAGCAGCGTAGGTTTAGGGGGACAGGGGGACTATGGCTACACCTTC. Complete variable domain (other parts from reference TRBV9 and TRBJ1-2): DSGVTQTPKHLITATGQRVTLRCSPRSGDLSVYWYQQSLDQGLQFLIQYYNGEERAKGNILERFSAQQFPDLHSELNLSSLELGDSALYFCASSVGLGGQGDYGYTFGSGTRLTVV.

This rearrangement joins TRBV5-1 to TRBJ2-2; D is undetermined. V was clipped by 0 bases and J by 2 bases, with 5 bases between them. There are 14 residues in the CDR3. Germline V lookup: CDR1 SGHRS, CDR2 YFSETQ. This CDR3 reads CASSLVPNTGELFF. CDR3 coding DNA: TGCGCCAGCAGCTTGGTCCCTAACACCGGGGAGCTGTTTTTT.

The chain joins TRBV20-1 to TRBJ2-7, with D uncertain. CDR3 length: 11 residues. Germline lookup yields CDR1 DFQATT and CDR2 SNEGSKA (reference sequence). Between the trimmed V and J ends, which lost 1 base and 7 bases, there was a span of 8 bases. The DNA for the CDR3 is TGCAGTGCTAGAGCCATCCAGGAGCAGTACTTC. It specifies CSARAIQEQYF.

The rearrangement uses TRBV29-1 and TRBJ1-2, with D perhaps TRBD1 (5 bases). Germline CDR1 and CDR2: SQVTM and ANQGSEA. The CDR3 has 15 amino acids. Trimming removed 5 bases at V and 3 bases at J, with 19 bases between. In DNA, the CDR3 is TGCAGCGTTCGTAAAAATGCGGGGGGGGACTATGGCTACACCTTC. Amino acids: CSVRKNAGGDYGYTF.

The CDR3 loop is CASSEGGGSTGELFF. The CDR3, as DNA: TGTGCCAGCAGTGAAGGAGGGGGCAGCACCGGGGAGCTGTTTTTT. The rearrangement uses TRBV2 and TRBJ2-2; 7 nucleotides align to TRBD1. The CDR3 runs 15 residues. Trimming cost V 1 base and J 4 bases; bases outside gene matches: 3. CDR1 is SNHLY and CDR2 is FYNNEI in the germline V gene.

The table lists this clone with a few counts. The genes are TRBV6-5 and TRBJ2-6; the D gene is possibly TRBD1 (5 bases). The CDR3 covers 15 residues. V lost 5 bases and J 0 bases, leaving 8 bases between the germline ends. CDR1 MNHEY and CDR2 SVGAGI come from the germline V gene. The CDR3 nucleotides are TGTGCCAGCAGTCCAGGGCTCTCTGGGGCCAACGTCCTGACTTTC. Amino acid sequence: CASSPGLSGANVLTF.

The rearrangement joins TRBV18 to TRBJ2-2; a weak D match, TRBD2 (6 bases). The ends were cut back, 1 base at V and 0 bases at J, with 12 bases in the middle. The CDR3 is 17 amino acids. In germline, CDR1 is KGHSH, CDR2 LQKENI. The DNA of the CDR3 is TGTGCCAGCTCACCACGGCCGGGGAGGTCGAACACCGGGGAGCTGTTTTTT. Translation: CASSPRPGRSNTGELFF.

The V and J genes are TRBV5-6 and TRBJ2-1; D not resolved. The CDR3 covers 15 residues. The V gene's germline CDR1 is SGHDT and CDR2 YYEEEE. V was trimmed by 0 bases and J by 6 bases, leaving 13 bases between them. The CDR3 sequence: CASSLGRLSGNEQFF. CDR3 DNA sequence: TGTGCCAGCAGCTTGGGACGGCTCTCGGGCAATGAGCAGTTCTTC.